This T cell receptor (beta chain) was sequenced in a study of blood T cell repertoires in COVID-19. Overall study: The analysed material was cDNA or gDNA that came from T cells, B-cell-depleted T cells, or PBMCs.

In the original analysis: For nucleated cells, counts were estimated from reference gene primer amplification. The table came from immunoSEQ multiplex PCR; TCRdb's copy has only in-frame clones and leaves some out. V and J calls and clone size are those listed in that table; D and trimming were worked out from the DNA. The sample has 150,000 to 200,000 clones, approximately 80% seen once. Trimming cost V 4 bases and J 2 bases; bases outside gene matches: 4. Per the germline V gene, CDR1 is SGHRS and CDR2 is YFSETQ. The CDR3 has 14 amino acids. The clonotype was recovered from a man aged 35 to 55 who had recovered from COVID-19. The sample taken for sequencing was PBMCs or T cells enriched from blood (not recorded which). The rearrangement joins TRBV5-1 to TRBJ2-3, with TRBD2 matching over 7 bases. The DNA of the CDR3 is TGCGCCAGCAGCCCAGGGACTACCACAGATACGCAGTATTTT. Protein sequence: CASSPGTTTDTQYF.